The 2 T cell receptor beta chains below all came from one sample that was sequenced in a study of blood T cell repertoires in COVID-19 (TCRdb year 2020). The library was built by means of the immunoSEQ multiplex PCR assay. Sourced from immuneACCESS, this table was stored by TCRdb with only in-frame sequences that have V and J called. A share of the clones is absent; for the studies checked, an unresolved V gene accounts for under half, and the remainder has no known explanation. This sample comprises approximately 360,000 clones, roughly 90% of them detected only once. The top ten constitute around 0.97% of the sample. The sample comprised PBMCs or T cells enriched from blood (not recorded which). The receptors here all came from a woman in her 30s with acute COVID-19.

This clone was seen just once. V and J are TRBV18 and TRBJ1-1, with 7 positions matching TRBD1. V shed 3 bases and J 6 bases; nucleotides not matched to a gene: 7. In germline, CDR1 is KGHSH, CDR2 LQKENI. The CDR3 totals 14 residues. The DNA for the CDR3 is TGTGCCAGCTCACCCCTACAGGGGACGGCTGAAGCTTTCTTT. Translated: CASSPLQGTAEAFF.

This chain joins TRBV29-1 and TRBJ1-2; 7 nucleotides align to TRBD1. Trimming at V came to 6 bases and at J to 3 bases, leaving 7 bases not matched to a gene. CDR3 length: 13 amino acids. Germline V gene data show CDR1 as SQVTM and CDR2 as ANQGSEA. The CDR3 nucleotides are TGCAGCGTCGTGACAGGGTTGGACTATGGCTACACCTTC. Translated: CSVVTGLDYGYTF. Using reference TRBV29-1 and TRBJ1-2 for the parts outside the CDR3, the full variable domain is SAVISQKPSRDICQRGTSLTIQCQVDSQVTMMFWYRQQPGQSLTLIATANQGSEATYESGFVIDKFPISRPNLTFSTLTVSNMSPEDSSIYLCSVVTGLDYGYTFGSGTRLTVV.